The clone carrying this T cell receptor (beta chain) was detected ten times or more. No antigen is known for it. This entry comes from a study of T-cell reconstitution after alpha-beta-depleted transplantation in children. The CDR3 spans 14 residues. The ends were cut back, 2 bases at V and 5 bases at J, with 12 bases in the middle. Whole-study results and caveats: There were reportedly several hundred expanded graft clones from which alpha-beta T cells came about two months after transplant. Hyperexpanded clones declined; after one year, newly produced T cells mostly supplied diversity.

Unique molecular identifiers were incorporated when the TCRbeta library was constructed. TCRdb re-derived calls from the PCR reads in MiXCR, one entry per CDR3 protein. The table lists about 440,000 distinct CDR3 sequences, 43% of them singletons. The receptor was isolated from a girl aged 2 to 9 with aplastic anemia, due to receive a stem cell transplant. This chain uses TRBV12-3 or TRBV12-4 with TRBJ2-5; possibly TRBD1 for D (6 bases). The sequencing here drew on PBMCs, taken before TCRalphabeta/CD19-depleted stem cell transplant. CDR3 DNA sequence: TGTGCCAGCAGTTTAAACAGGGTCCGGGAGACCCAGTACTTC. As protein: CASSLNRVRETQYF.